What follows is one T cell receptor (beta chain) and its context. This CDR3 contains 20 residues. V lost 1 base to trimming and J lost 1 base, with 23 bases between them. Germline CDR1 is KGHSH and CDR2 is LQKENI. These data originate in a study of blood T cell repertoires in COVID-19. Study information: There were acute and convalescent COVID-19 samples, and they came from the United States, Italy and Spain.

Individuals drawn from 20 to 30 US areas were about 18 to 95 years old. Before being deemed recovered, Cohort 3 donors had two negative PCRs, clearance, or symptom resolution. Under the authors' procedure: Quantification of nucleated cells was approximated via reference gene primer amplification. This table comes from immunoSEQ multiplex PCR, and its TCRdb copy is limited to in-frame clones, with some not included. V, J and clone size are those of that table, while D and trimming were read from the DNA. The repertoire consists of around 380,000 clones, with roughly 86% occurring once and the leading ten covering 1.3%.

Sequencing input: PBMCs or T cells enriched from blood (not recorded which). The receptor was isolated from a man younger than 40 who had recovered from COVID-19. This rearrangement joins TRBV18 to TRBJ1-5; D might be TRBD1 (6 bases). DNA of the CDR3: TGTGCCAGCTCACCACGGTTACTAAACAGGGAAAGAGGGAGCAATCAGCCCCAGCATTTT. Encoded protein: CASSPRLLNRERGSNQPQHF.